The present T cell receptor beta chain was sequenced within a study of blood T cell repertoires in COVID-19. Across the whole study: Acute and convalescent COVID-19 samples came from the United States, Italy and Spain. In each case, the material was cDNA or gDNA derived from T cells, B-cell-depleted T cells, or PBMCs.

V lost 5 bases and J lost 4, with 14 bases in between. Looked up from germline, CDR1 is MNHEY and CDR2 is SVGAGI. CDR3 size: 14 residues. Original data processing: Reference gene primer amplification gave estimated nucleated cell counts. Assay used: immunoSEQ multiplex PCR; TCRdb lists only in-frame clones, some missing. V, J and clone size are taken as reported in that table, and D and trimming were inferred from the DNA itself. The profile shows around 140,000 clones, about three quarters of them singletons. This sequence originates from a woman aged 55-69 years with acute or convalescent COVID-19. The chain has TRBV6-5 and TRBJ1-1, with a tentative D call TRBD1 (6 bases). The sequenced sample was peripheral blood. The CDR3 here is CASSTGRGFTEAFF. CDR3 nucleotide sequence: TGTGCCAGCAGTACAGGGAGGGGATTCACTGAAGCTTTCTTT.